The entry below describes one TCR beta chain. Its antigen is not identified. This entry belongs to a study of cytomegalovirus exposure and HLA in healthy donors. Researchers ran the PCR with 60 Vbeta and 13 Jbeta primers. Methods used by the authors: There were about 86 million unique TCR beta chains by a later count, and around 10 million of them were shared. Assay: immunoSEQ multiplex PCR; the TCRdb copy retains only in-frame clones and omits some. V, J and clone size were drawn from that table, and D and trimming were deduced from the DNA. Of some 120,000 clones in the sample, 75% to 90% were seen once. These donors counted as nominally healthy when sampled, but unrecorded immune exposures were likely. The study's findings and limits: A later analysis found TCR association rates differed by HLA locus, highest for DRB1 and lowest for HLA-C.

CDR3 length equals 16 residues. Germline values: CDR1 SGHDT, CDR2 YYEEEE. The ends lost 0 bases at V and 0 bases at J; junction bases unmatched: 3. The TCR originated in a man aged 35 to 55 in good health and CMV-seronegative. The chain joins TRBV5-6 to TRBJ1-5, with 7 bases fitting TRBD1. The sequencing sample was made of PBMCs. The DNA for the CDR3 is TGTGCCAGCAGCTTGGGGGGGACAGCTAGCAATCAGCCCCAGCATTTT. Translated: CASSLGGTASNQPQHF.